Below are 20 T cell receptor beta chains sequenced from a single sample in a study of cytomegalovirus exposure and HLA in healthy donors. Researchers ran the PCR with 60 Vbeta and 13 Jbeta primers. Here immunoSEQ multiplex PCR was the method, and the copy in TCRdb shows in-frame clones only, minus some. Among some 130,000 clones listed, 55% to 65% were seen once. Sequenced input: PBMCs. All receptors derive from a man aged 35-49 years in good health and CMV-seropositive.

V gene TRBV7-8 combines with J gene TRBJ1-2, with D tentatively TRBD1 (5 bases). The V and J ends lost 1 base and 3 bases respectively, with 15 bases between them. Germline loops: CDR1 SGHVS, CDR2 FQNEAQ. The CDR3 covers 16 residues. The CDR3 protein is CASSLGAGWNDYGYTF. CDR3 nucleotide sequence: TGTGCCAGCAGCTTAGGGGCAGGGTGGAACGACTATGGCTACACCTTC. The variable domain in full, with the rest retrieved from reference TRBV7-8 and TRBJ1-2, is GAGVSQSPRYKVAKRGQDVALRCDPISGHVSLFWYQQALGQGPEFLTYFQNEAQLDKSGLPSDRFFAERPEGSVSTLKIQRTQQEDSAVYLCASSLGAGWNDYGYTFGSGTRLTVV.

This clone turned up a few times. The CDR3 here is CASSGAVSSLYEQYF. Written as DNA, the CDR3 is TGTGCCAGCAGTGGGGCAGTCTCTAGCCTCTACGAGCAGTACTTC. The rearrangement uses TRBV2 and TRBJ2-7, with D maybe TRBD2 (5 bases). Germline V gene lookup returns CDR1 SNHLY and CDR2 FYNNEI. The CDR3 contains 15 residues. Trimming removed 4 bases at V and 3 bases at J, with 16 bases between.

The J gene is TRBJ2-7, the V gene TRBV18; 7 bases align to TRBD2. Germline V lookup: CDR1 KGHSH, CDR2 LQKENI. The CDR3 consists of 18 residues. V dropped 2 bases and J dropped 6; count of bases not matched to a gene: 19. CDR3 DNA sequence: TGTGCCAGCTCACCAACAACTACGTACGGGGCAGGGAGGGGCGAGCAGTACTTC. This translates into CASSPTTTYGAGRGEQYF.

The V call is TRBV29-1, the J call TRBJ2-1; 7 bases are a match to TRBD2. Looked up from germline, CDR1 is SQVTM and CDR2 is ANQGSEA. This CDR3 region has 14 residues. Trimming cost V 5 bases and J 9 bases; bases outside gene matches: 13. The CDR3 DNA sequence: TGCAGCGTTAAAACCGGGACTACCGTTTCTGAGCAGTTCTTC. It is translated as CSVKTGTTVSEQFF.

V is TRBV19 and J is TRBJ1-5; TRBD1 is a possible D gene (6 bases). Germline assignment: CDR1 LNHDA and CDR2 SQIVND (reference sequence). V lost 1 base, J lost 0 bases, and 10 bases lay in between. The CDR3 spans 16 residues. The CDR3 spells CASSIVGGNSNQPQHF. The CDR3 nucleotides are TGTGCCAGTAGTATAGTAGGGGGAAATAGCAATCAGCCCCAGCATTTT. Using reference TRBV19 and TRBJ1-5 for the parts outside the CDR3, the full variable domain is DGGITQSPKYLFRKEGQNVTLSCEQNLNHDAMYWYRQDPGQGLRLIYYSQIVNDFQKGDIAEGYSVSREKKESFPLTVTSAQKNPTAFYLCASSIVGGNSNQPQHFGDGTRLSIL.

The rearrangement links TRBV19 to TRBJ1-5, with 8 bases lining up with TRBD1. The CDR3 totals 14 residues. With 7 bases clipped from V and 4 bases from J, the junction kept 6 bases outside the gene matches. CDR1 and CDR2 from the germline V gene are LNHDA and SQIVND (reference sequence). The CDR3 region has the DNA TGTGCCAGTAACAGGGACAGGACGAATCAGCCCCAGCATTTT. It encodes CASNRDRTNQPQHF.

This clone was seen just once. V is TRBV27 and J is TRBJ2-3, with D perhaps matching TRBD2 (8 bases). V was cut by 5 bases and J by 2 bases, with 26 bases left in between. Germline values: CDR1 MNHEY, CDR2 SMNVEV (reference sequence). The CDR3 sequence is 19 residues long. The CDR3: CASSHRGHGPSGFTDTQYF. CDR3 coding DNA: TGTGCCAGCAGTCATAGGGGGCACGGGCCTAGCGGGTTCACAGATACGCAGTATTTT.

The rearrangement links TRBV6-1 to TRBJ1-2; D is ambiguous. The V end lost 0 bases, the J end lost 5 bases, and 16 bases lay between the germline ends. The V gene's germline CDR1 is MNHNS and CDR2 SASEGT. CDR3 length equals 16 residues. This chain's CDR3 is CASSEALRNLIYGYTF. DNA for the CDR3: TGTGCCAGCAGTGAAGCGCTCAGGAACCTTATTTATGGCTACACCTTC.

This clone has just a few counts. The chain couples TRBV5-1 to TRBJ1-2; no firm D call. Germline V gene data show CDR1 as SGHRS and CDR2 as YFSETQ. The CDR3 spans 12 residues. V was clipped by 5 bases and J by 2 bases, with 7 bases between them. CDR3 loop: CASRPENYGYTF. CDR3 DNA sequence: TGCGCCAGCAGACCCGAGAACTATGGCTACACCTTC.

This clone appeared once. The chain carries TRBV6-5 and TRBJ1-2, with 8 bases that match TRBD1. Trimming took 0 bases from V and 3 from J; bases not matched to a gene: 6. CDR1 and CDR2 (germline): MNHEY, SVGAGI. This CDR3 has 16 residues. DNA for the CDR3: TGTGCCAGCAGTTACTCGGCCAGGGGGCGCGACTATGGCTACACCTTC. It yields the protein CASSYSARGRDYGYTF.

V gene TRBV6-5 combines with J gene TRBJ2-3; D uncertain. There are 15 residues in the CDR3. CDR1 MNHEY and CDR2 SVGAGI come from the germline V gene. The V gene lost 2 bases and the J gene lost 0 bases, with 9 bases spanning the gap. CDR3 sequence reads: CASSYLFPSTDTQYF. CDR3 nucleotide sequence: TGTGCCAGCAGTTACCTGTTTCCTAGCACAGATACGCAGTATTTT.

The J gene is TRBJ1-1, the V gene TRBV15; no reliable D call. The CDR3 is 13 amino acids. The germline V gene encodes CDR1 LNHNV and CDR2 YYDKDF (reference sequence). V was clipped by 5 bases and J by 0 bases, with 7 bases between them. The CDR3 protein is CATSARVNTEAFF. As DNA, the CDR3 is TGTGCCACCAGCGCCCGGGTGAACACTGAAGCTTTCTTT.

In its sample, this clone was seen once. The chain links TRBV5-1 to TRBJ1-1; 7 bases are a match to TRBD1. Germline-derived CDR1 and CDR2 are SGHRS and YFSETQ. The CDR3 has 15 residues. V shed 6 bases and J 0 bases; nucleotides not matched to a gene: 8. CDR3 region: CASNRDSPMNTEAFF. As DNA, the CDR3 is TGCGCCAGCAACCGGGACAGCCCCATGAACACTGAAGCTTTCTTT.

This clone is labeled medium-sized. CDR3 region: CASSPLGGEHNEQFF. The CDR3 DNA sequence: TGTGCCAGCAGTCCCCTAGGGGGGGAACACAATGAGCAGTTCTTC. This chain joins TRBV6-4 and TRBJ2-1; perhaps TRBD2 as D (7 bases). This CDR3 region has 15 residues. CDR1 and CDR2 from the germline V gene are MRHNA and SNTAGT. Trimming shortened V by 5 bases and J by 5 bases, and 16 bases separated the two germline ends.

This clone was counted many times. The rearrangement joins TRBV6-1 to TRBJ2-7; TRBD2 matches at 10 bases. From germline, CDR1 is MNHNS and CDR2 SASEGT. V was pared by 6 bases and J by 5 bases, with 7 bases of the junction left unmatched. The CDR3 spans 14 residues. CDR3 sequence (DNA): TGTGCCAGCAGGCTACTAGCGGGACCCCACGAGCAGTACTTC. Residues: CASRLLAGPHEQYF.

This clone was picked up one time. The chain links TRBV5-1 to TRBJ1-2; 9 positions match TRBD1. Unmatched junction bases numbered 6, after V lost 2 bases and J lost 4 bases. The germline V gene has CDR1 SGHRS and CDR2 YFSETQ. The CDR3 spans 15 residues. The CDR3 reads CASSFLGQGIYGYTF. CDR3 in DNA: TGCGCCAGCAGCTTCCTTGGACAGGGGATCTATGGCTACACCTTC.

The V gene is TRBV15, the J gene TRBJ1-5; no definite D call. This CDR3 region has 15 residues. Per the germline V gene, CDR1 is LNHNV and CDR2 is YYDKDF (reference sequence). With 0 bases removed from V and 1 base from J, the gap between germline ends came to 7 bases. The CDR3 DNA reads as TGTGCCACCAGCAGAGAAATGGAGAGCAATCAGCCCCAGCATTTT. This encodes CATSREMESNQPQHF.

The sample holds one count of this clone. The genes are TRBV4-1 and TRBJ1-3; no clear D. V gave up 0 bases and J gave up 0 bases, with 9 bases separating them. This CDR3 is 16 amino acids long. Looked up from germline, CDR1 is MGHRA and CDR2 is YSYEKL. CDR3 DNA: TGCGCCAGCAGCCAAGATATGCGGGTCTCTGGAAACACCATATATTTT. As protein: CASSQDMRVSGNTIYF.

This clone was seen only once. The gene calls are TRBV27 and TRBJ1-4; D possibly corresponds to TRBD1 (5 bases). CDR1 MNHEY and CDR2 SMNVEV come from the germline V gene (reference sequence). CDR3 length: 14 residues. Deletions cut 3 bases from V and 8 bases from J, with 13 bases between. CDR3 amino acids: CASSFGGAGEKLFF. The CDR3 DNA is TGTGCCAGCAGTTTCGGAGGGGCGGGGGAAAAACTGTTTTTT.

This chain's CDR3 is CASSLSTSGSYEQYF. The CDR3 coding sequence is TGTGCCAGCAGTTTATCGACTAGCGGGTCTTACGAGCAGTACTTC. The chain combines TRBV28 with TRBJ2-7; 10 bases map to TRBD2. Germline values: CDR1 MDHEN, CDR2 SYDVKM. After removal of 1 base from V and 4 bases from J, the junction contained 4 bases not matched to a gene. The length of the CDR3 is 15 residues.